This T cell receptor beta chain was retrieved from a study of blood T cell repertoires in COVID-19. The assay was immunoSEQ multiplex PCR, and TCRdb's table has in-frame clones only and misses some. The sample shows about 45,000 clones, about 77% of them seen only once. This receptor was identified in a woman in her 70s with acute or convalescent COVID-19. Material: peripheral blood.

CDR3 region: CASRQTSGSFIQYF. Written as DNA, the CDR3 is TGTGCCAGCAGACAAACTAGCGGGAGTTTCATTCAGTACTTC. The chain uses TRBV6-5 and TRBJ2-4; TRBD2 matches at 11 bases. Germline CDR1 and CDR2: MNHEY and SVGAGI. The CDR3 runs 14 residues. V lost 6 bases to trimming and J lost 9 bases; unmatched junction nucleotides: 7.